This T cell receptor beta chain was observed in a study of OX40 agonist ivuxolimab in advanced cancers. Turning to the study itself: Males comprised around 78% of the group, whose mean age was 60 years (range roughly 23 to 80). Study-level points and caveats: On average, CD8+ T cells had more expanded clones than CD4+. Low normalized T-cell clonal expansion was also seen in some nonresponders. In the 0.1 to 3.0 mg/kg range, CD4+ and CD8+ blood T cells had expanded clonally by week 6.

Sequencing used immunoSEQ multiplex PCR; TCRdb keeps in-frame clones, though not all of them. This sample has more than 95,000 clones, with approximately 94% found just once. On this clone: Its antigen is as yet unknown.

The CDR3 is 13 residues long. In germline, CDR1 is ENHRY, CDR2 SYGVKD. This specimen was CD4+ or CD8+ T cells sorted from blood, taken in a trial of the OX40 agonist ivuxolimab. V gene TRBV10-3 combines with J gene TRBJ1-3; the D is unclear. This TCR came from an adult with an advanced solid tumor such as melanoma, head and neck, liver or kidney cancer. In DNA form, the CDR3 reads TGTGCGACCAGTGGGAACTCTGGAAACACCATATATTTT. Amino acids: CATSGNSGNTIYF.